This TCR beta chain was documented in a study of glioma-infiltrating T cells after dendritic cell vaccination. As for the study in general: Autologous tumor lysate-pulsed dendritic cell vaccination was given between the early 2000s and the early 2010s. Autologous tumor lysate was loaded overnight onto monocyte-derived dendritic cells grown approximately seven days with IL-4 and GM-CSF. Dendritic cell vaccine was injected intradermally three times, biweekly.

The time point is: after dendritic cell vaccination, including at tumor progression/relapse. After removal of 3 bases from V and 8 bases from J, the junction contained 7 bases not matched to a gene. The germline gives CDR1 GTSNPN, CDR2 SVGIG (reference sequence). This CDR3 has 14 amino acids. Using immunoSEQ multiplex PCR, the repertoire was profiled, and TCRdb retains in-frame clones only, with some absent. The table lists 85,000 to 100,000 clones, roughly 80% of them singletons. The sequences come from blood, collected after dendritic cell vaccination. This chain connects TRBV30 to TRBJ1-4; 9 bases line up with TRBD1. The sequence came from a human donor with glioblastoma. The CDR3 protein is CAWRVQGAGEKLFF. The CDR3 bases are TGTGCCTGGAGAGTACAGGGGGCAGGAGAAAAACTGTTTTTT.